Sequencing of this T cell receptor (beta chain) was carried out in a study of sequential checkpoint blockade in melanoma. Turning to the study itself: Both treatment sequences were followed by maintenance nivolumab.

Method: immunoSEQ multiplex PCR; TCRdb's copy keeps in-frame clones and lacks some. This sample has over 20,000 clones, with approximately 79% found just once. Sample treatment: randomized to nivolumab then ipilimumab (arm A) or the reverse (arm B). The CDR3 covers 15 residues. Germline values: CDR1 SGHRS, CDR2 YFSETQ. This TCR came from a human donor with melanoma. The specimen was CD8+ T cells sorted from blood (inferred from file names), collected from a patient given nivolumab and ipilimumab in sequence. V usage is TRBV5-1 and J usage is TRBJ2-5, with 7 positions matching TRBD1. The J call may be faulty, since TRBJ2-7 better matches the DNA end. Written as DNA, the CDR3 is TGCGCCAGCAGCTTGGGACAGGGTGTAATCTACGAGCAGTACTTC. It specifies CASSLGQGVIYEQYF.